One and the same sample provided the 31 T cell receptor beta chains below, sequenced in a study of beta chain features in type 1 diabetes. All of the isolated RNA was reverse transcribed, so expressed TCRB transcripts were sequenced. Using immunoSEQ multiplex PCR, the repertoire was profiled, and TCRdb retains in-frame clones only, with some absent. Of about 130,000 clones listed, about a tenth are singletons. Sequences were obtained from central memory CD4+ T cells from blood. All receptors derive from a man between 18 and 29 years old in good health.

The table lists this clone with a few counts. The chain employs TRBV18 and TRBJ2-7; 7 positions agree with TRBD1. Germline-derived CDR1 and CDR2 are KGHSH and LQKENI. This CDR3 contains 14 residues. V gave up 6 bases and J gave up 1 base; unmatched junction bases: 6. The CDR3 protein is CASSPGQQSYEQYF. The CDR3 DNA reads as TGTGCCAGCTCCCCGGGACAGCAATCCTACGAGCAGTACTTC.

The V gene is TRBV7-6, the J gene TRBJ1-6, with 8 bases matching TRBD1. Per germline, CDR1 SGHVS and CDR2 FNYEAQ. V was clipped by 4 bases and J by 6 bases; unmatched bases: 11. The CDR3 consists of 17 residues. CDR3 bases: TGTGCCAGCAGCTCCCTAGGGCTCAGGGGGCGTAATTCACCCCTCCACTTT. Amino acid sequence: CASSSLGLRGRNSPLHF.

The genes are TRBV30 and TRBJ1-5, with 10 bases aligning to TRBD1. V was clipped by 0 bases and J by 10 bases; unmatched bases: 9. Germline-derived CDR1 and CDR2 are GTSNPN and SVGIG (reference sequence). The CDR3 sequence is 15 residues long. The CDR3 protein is CAWSVRGQGWHPQHF. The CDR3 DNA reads TGTGCCTGGAGTGTACGGGGACAGGGGTGGCACCCCCAGCATTTT.

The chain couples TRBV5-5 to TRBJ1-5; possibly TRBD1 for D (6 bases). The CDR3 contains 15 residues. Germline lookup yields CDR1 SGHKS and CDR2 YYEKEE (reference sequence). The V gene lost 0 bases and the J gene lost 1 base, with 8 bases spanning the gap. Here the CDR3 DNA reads TGTGCCAGCAGCTTGGAAGGGGGAAGCAATCAGCCCCAGCATTTT. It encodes CASSLEGGSNQPQHF.

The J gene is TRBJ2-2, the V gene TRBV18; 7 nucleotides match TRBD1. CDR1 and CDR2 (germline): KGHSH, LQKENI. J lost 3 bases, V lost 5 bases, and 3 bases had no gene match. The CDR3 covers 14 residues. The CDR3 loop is CASSVTGDTGELFF. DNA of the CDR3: TGTGCCAGCTCAGTAACAGGGGACACCGGGGAGCTGTTTTTT.

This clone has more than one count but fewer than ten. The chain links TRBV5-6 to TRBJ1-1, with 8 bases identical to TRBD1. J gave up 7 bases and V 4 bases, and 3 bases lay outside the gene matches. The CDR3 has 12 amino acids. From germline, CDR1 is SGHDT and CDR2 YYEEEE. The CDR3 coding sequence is TGTGCCAGCAGCCCAACAGGGGGTGAAGCTTTCTTT. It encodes CASSPTGGEAFF.

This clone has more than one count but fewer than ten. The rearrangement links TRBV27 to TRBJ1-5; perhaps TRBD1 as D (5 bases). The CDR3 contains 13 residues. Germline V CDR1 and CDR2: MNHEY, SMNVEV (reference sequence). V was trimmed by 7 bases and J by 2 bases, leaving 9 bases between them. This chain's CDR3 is CASTSGGNQPQHF. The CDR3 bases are TGTGCCAGCACATCGGGGGGCAATCAGCCCCAGCATTTT.

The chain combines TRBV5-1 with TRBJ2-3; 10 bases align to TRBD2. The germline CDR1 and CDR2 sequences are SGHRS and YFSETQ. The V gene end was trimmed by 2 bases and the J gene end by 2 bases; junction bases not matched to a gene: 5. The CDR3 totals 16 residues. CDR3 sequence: CASSFGSGGYTDTQYF. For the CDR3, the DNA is TGCGCCAGCAGCTTCGGTAGCGGGGGGTACACAGATACGCAGTATTTT. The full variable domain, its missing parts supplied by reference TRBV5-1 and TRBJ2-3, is KAGVTQTPRYLIKTRGQQVTLSCSPISGHRSVSWYQQTPGQGLQFLFEYFSETQRNKGNFPGRFSGRQFSNSRSEMNVSTLELGDSALYLCASSFGSGGYTDTQYFGPGTRLTVL.

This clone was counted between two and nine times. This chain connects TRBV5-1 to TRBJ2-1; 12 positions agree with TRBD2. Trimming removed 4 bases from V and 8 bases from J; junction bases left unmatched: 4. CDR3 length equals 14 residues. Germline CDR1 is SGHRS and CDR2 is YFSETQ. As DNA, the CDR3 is TGCGCCAGCAGCCCCAGACTAGCGGGGGATGAGCAGTTCTTC. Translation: CASSPRLAGDEQFF.

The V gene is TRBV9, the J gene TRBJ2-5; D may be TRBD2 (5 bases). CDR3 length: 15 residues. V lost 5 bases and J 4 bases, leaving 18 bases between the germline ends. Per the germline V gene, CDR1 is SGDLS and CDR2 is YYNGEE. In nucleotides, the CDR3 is TGTGCCAGCAGGGACTGGCTCGGGATGGGAGAGACCCAGTACTTC. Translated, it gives CASRDWLGMGETQYF.

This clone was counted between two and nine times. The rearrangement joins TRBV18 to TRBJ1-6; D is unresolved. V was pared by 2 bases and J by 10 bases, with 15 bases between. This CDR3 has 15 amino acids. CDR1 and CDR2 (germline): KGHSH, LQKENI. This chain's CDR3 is CASSPESPQRSPLHF. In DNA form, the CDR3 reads TGTGCCAGCTCACCAGAGAGCCCCCAGCGGTCACCCCTCCACTTT.

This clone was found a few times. CDR3 DNA sequence: TGCGCCAGCAGCCCCGCGGGGGATACGCAGTATTTT. Translating it yields CASSPAGDTQYF. J is TRBJ2-3 and V is TRBV5-1; maybe TRBD2 (6 bases). Trimming pared 4 bases from V and 6 bases from J, leaving 9 bases between. The germline V gene has CDR1 SGHRS and CDR2 YFSETQ. This CDR3 comprises 12 residues. The complete variable domain, with remaining parts taken from reference TRBV5-1 and TRBJ2-3, reads KAGVTQTPRYLIKTRGQQVTLSCSPISGHRSVSWYQQTPGQGLQFLFEYFSETQRNKGNFPGRFSGRQFSNSRSEMNVSTLELGDSALYLCASSPAGDTQYFGPGTRLTVL.

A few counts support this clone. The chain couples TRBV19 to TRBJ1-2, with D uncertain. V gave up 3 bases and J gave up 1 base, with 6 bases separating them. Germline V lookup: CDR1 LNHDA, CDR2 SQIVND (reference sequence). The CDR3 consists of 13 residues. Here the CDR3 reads CASSMESNYGYTF. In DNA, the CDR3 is TGTGCCAGTAGTATGGAGAGTAACTATGGCTACACCTTC. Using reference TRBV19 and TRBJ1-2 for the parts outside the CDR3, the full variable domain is DGGITQSPKYLFRKEGQNVTLSCEQNLNHDAMYWYRQDPGQGLRLIYYSQIVNDFQKGDIAEGYSVSREKKESFPLTVTSAQKNPTAFYLCASSMESNYGYTFGSGTRLTVV.

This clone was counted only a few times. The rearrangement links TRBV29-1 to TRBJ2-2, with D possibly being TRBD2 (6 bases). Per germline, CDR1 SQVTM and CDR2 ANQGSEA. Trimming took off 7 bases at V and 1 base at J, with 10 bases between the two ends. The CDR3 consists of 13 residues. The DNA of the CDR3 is TGCAGCGGGAAGGGACTGAACACCGGGGAGCTGTTTTTT. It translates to CSGKGLNTGELFF.

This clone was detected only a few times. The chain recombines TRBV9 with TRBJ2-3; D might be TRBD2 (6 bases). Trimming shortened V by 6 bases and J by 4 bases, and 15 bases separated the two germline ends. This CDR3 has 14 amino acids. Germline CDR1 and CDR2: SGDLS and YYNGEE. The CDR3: CASKSGDQADTQYF. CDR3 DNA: TGTGCCAGCAAGTCGGGGGATCAGGCAGATACGCAGTATTTT.

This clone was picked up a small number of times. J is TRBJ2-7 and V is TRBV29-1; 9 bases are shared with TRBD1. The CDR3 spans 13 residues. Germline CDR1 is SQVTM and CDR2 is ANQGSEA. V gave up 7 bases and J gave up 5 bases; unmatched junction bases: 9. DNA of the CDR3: TGCAGCGCAACCCGGGACAGGGAGCACGAGCAGTACTTC. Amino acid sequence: CSATRDREHEQYF.

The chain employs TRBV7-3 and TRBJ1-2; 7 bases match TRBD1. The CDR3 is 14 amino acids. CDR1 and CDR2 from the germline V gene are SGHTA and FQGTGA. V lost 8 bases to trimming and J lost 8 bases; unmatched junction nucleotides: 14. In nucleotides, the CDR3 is TGTGCCAGCGTAGTCGGGGCAGGGGGAAGAGGCTACACCTTC. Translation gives CASVVGAGGRGYTF.

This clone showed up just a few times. The CDR3 region has the DNA TGTGCCAGCAATAGGGACAGCACCTACGAGCAGTACTTC. As protein: CASNRDSTYEQYF. This chain connects TRBV2 to TRBJ2-7; 7 bases map to TRBD1. V shed 7 bases and J 2 bases; nucleotides not matched to a gene: 5. This CDR3 is 13 amino acids long. The germline V gene encodes CDR1 SNHLY and CDR2 FYNNEI.

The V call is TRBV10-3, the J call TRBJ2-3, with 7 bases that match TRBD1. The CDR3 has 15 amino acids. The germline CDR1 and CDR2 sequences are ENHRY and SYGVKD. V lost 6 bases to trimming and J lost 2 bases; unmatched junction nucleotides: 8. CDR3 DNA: TGTGCCATCAGCGCGAAGGGGGCCTCCACAGATACGCAGTATTTT. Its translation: CAISAKGASTDTQYF.

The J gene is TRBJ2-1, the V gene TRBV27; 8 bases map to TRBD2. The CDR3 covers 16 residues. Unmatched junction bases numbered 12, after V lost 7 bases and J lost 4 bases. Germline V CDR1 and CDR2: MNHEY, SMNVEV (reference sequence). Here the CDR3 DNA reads TGTGCCAGCACCCGTGGTAGCGGGGATTTTTACAATGAGCAGTTCTTC. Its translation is CASTRGSGDFYNEQFF.

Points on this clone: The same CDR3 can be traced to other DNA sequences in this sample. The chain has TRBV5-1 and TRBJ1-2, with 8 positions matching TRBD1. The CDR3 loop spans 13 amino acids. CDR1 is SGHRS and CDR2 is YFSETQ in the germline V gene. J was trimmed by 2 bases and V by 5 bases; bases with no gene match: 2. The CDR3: CASSGQGNYGYTF. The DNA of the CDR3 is TGCGCCAGCAGTGGACAGGGAAACTATGGCTACACCTTC. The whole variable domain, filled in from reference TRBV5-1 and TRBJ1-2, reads KAGVTQTPRYLIKTRGQQVTLSCSPISGHRSVSWYQQTPGQGLQFLFEYFSETQRNKGNFPGRFSGRQFSNSRSEMNVSTLELGDSALYLCASSGQGNYGYTFGSGTRLTVV.

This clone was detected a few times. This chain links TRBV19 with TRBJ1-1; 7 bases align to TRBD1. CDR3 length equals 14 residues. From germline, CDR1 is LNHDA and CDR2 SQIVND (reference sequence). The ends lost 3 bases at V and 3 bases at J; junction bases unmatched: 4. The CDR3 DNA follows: TGTGCCAGTAGTATCAGGGGGGCGGACACTGAAGCTTTCTTT. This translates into CASSIRGADTEAFF.

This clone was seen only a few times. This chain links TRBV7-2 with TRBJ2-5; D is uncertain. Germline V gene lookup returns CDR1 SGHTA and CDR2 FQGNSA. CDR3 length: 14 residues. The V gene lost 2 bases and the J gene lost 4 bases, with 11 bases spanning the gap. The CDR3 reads CASSLSPTGETQYF. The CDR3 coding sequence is TGTGCCAGCAGCTTATCCCCAACGGGAGAGACCCAGTACTTC.

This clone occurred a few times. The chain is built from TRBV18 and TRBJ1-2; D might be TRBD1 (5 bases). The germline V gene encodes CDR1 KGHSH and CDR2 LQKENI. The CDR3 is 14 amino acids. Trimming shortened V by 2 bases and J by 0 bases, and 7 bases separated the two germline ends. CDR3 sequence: CASSPGQANYGYTF. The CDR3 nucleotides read TGTGCCAGCTCACCAGGACAAGCTAACTATGGCTACACCTTC.

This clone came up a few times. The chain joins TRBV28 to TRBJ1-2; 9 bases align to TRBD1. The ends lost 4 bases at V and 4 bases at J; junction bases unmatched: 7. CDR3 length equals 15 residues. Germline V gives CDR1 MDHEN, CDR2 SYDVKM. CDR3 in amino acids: CASSSGQGEIYGYTF. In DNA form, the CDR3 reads TGTGCCAGCAGTTCGGGACAGGGCGAGATCTATGGCTACACCTTC.

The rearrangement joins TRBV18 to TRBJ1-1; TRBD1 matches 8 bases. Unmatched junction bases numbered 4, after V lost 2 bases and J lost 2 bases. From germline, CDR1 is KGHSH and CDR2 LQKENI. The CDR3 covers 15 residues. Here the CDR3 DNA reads TGTGCCAGCTCACCAGCAACAGGGGGTAACACTGAAGCTTTCTTT. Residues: CASSPATGGNTEAFF.

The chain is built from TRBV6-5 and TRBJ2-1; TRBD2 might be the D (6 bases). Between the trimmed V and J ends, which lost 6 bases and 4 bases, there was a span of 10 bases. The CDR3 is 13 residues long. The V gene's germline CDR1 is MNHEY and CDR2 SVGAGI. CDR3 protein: CASRGGGYNEQFF. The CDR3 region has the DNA TGTGCCAGCAGGGGTGGGGGGTACAATGAGCAGTTCTTC.

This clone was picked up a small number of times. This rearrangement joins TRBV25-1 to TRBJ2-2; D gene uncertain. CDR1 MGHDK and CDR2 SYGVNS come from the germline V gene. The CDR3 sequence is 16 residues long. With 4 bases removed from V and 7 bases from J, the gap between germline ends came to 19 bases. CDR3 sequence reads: CASSGPKALAVGELFF. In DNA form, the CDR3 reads TGTGCCAGCAGTGGCCCCAAGGCACTTGCGGTCGGGGAGCTGTTTTTT.

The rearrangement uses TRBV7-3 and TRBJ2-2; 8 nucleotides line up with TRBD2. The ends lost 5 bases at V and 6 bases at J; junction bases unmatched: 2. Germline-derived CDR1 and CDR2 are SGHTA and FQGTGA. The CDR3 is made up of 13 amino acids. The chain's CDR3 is CASSPGGAGELFF. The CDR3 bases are TGTGCCAGCAGCCCCGGGGGGGCCGGGGAGCTGTTTTTT.

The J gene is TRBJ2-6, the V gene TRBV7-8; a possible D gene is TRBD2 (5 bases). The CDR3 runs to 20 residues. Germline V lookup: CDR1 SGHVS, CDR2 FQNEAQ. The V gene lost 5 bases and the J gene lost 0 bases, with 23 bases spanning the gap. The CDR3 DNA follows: TGTGCCAGCAGCGTGAGGAGGCAGGTGATAAGAGCCTCTGGGGCCAACGTCCTGACTTTC. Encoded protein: CASSVRRQVIRASGANVLTF.

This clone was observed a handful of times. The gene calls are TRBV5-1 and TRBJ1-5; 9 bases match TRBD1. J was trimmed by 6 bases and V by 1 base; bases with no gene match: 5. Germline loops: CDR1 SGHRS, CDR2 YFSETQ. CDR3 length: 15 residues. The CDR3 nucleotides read TGCGCCAGCAGCTTGACAGGGGGACAGGGTCAGCCCCAGCATTTT. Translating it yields CASSLTGGQGQPQHF. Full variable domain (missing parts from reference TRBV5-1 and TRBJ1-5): KAGVTQTPRYLIKTRGQQVTLSCSPISGHRSVSWYQQTPGQGLQFLFEYFSETQRNKGNFPGRFSGRQFSNSRSEMNVSTLELGDSALYLCASSLTGGQGQPQHFGDGTRLSIL.